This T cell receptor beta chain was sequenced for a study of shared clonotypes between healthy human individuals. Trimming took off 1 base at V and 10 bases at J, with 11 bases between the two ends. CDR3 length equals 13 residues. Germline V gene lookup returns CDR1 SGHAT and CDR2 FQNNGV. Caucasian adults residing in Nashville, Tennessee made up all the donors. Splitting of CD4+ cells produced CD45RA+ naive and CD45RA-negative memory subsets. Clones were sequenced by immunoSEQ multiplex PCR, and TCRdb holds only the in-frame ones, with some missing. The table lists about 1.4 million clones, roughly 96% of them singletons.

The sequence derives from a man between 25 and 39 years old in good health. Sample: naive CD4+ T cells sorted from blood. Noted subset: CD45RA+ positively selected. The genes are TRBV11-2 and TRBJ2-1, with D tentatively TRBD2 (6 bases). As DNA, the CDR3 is TGTGCCAGCAGCTTAGGGGCTAGCGCGGAGCAGTTCTTC. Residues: CASSLGASAEQFF.